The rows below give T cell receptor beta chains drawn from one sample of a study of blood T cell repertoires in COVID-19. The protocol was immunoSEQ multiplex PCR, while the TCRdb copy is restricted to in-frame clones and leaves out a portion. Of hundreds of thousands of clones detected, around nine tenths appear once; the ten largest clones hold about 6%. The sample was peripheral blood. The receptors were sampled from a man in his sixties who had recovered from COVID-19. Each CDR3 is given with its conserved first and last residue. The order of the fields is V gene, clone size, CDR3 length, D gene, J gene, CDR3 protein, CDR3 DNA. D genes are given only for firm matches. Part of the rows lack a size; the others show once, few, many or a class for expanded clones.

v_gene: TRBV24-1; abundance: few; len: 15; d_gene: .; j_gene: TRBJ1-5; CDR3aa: CATSDPQGNNQPQHF; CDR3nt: TGTGCCACCAGTGATCCGCAGGGTAACAATCAGCCCCAGCATTTT
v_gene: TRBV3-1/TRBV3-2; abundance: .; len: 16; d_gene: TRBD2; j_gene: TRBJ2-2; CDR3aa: CASSPRAGGFTGELFF; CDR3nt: TGTGCCAGCAGCCCCCGAGCGGGAGGGTTTACCGGGGAGCTGTTTTTT
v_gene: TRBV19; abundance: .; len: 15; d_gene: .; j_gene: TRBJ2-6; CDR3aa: CASSVRTSGANVLTF; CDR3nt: TGTGCCAGTAGTGTGCGAACCTCTGGGGCCAACGTCCTGACTTTC
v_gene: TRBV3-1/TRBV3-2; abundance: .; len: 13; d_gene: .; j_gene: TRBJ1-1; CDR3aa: CASSHLTPTEAFF; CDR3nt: TGTGCCAGCAGCCACCTTACACCCACTGAAGCTTTCTTT
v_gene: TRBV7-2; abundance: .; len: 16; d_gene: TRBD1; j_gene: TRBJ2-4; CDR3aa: CASSLAGTARSDIQYF; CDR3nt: TGTGCCAGCAGCTTAGCCGGGACAGCTAGGTCGGACATTCAGTACTTC
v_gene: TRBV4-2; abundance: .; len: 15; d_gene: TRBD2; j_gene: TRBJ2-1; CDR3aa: CASSHSGGSYNEQFF; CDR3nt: TGTGCCAGCAGCCATAGCGGGGGTTCCTACAATGAGCAGTTCTTC
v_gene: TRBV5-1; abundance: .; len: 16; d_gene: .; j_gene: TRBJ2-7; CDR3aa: CASRLDLHRATYEQYF; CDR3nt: TGCGCCAGCAGATTGGACCTCCACAGGGCCACCTACGAGCAGTACTTC
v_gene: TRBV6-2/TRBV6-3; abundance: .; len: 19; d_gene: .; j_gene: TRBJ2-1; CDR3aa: CASSYPVGVGQSSYNEQFF; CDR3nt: TGTGCCAGCAGTTACCCCGTCGGAGTGGGGCAAAGCTCCTACAATGAGCAGTTCTTC
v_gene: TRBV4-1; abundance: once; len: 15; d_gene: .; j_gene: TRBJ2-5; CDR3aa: CASSQDGASHETQYF; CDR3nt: TGCGCCAGCAGCCAAGATGGTGCTAGCCACGAGACCCAGTACTTC
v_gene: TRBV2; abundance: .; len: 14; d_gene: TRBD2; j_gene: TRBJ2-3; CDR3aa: CASRQGLAGSTQYF; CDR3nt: TGTGCCAGCAGGCAGGGACTAGCGGGGAGTACGCAGTATTTT
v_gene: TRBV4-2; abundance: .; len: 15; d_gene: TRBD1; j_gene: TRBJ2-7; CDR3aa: CASSQPGTGLNEQYF; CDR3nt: TGTGCCAGCAGCCAACCCGGGACAGGGCTCAACGAGCAGTACTTC
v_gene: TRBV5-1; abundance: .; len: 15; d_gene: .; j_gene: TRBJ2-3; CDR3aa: CASSLAGGTTDTQYF; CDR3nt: TGCGCCAGCAGCTTGGCCGGCGGGACCACAGATACGCAGTATTTT
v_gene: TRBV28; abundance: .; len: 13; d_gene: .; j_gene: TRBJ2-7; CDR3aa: CASSEPSIYEQYF; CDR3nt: TGTGCCAGCAGTGAACCAAGCATCTACGAGCAGTACTTC
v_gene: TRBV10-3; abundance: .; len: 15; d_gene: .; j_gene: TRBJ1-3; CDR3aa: CAISPGLLSGNTIYF; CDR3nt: TGTGCCATCAGTCCGGGACTTCTCTCTGGAAACACCATATATTTT
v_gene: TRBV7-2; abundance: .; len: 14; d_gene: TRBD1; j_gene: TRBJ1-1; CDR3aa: CASSLGGGQSEAFF; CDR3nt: TGTGCCAGCAGCCTGGGTGGGGGACAGTCTGAAGCTTTCTTT
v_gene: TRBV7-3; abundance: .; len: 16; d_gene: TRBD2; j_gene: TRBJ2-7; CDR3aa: CASSLSTTSGGNEQYF; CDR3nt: TGTGCCAGCAGCTTGTCTACGACTAGCGGGGGCAACGAGCAGTACTTC
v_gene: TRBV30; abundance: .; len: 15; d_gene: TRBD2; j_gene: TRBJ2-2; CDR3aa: CAWAASGRSTGELFF; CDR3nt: TGTGCCTGGGCCGCTAGCGGACGATCCACCGGGGAGCTGTTTTTT
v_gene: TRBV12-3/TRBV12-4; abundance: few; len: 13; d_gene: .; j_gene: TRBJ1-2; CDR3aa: CASSPGRGGGYTF; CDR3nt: TGTGCCAGCAGTCCTGGCCGGGGAGGAGGCTACACCTTC
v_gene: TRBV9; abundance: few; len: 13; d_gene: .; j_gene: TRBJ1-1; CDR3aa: CASSVAVNTEAFF; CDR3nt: TGTGCCAGCAGCGTAGCCGTGAACACTGAAGCTTTCTTT
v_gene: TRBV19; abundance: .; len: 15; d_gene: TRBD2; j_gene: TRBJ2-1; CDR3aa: CASSISWDYYNEQFF; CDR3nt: TGTGCCAGTAGTATTAGTTGGGACTATTACAATGAGCAGTTCTTC
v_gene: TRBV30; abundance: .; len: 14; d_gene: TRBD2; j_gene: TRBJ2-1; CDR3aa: CACRGAGGYNEQFF; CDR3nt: TGTGCCTGCCGCGGGGCGGGAGGGTACAATGAGCAGTTCTTC
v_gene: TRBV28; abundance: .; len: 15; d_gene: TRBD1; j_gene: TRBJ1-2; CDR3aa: CASSRGQGARDGYTF; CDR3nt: TGTGCCAGCAGTCGTGGACAGGGGGCGCGGGATGGCTACACCTTC
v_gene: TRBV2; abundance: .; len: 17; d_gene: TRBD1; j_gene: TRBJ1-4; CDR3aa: CASNNPSGDRRREKLFF; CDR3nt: TGTGCCAGCAACAACCCTTCCGGGGACAGGAGGAGAGAAAAACTGTTTTTT
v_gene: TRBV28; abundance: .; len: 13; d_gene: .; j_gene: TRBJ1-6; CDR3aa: CASSFQGNSPLHF; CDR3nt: TGTGCCAGCAGTTTCCAGGGGAATTCACCCCTCCACTTT
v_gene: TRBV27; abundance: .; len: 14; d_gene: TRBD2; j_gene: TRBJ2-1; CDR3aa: CASSFQREVNEQFF; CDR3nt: TGTGCCAGCAGTTTCCAGCGGGAGGTCAATGAGCAGTTCTTC
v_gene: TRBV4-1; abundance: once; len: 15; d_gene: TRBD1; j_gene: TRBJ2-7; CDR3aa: CASSQGTGGTYEQYF; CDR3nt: TGCGCCAGCAGCCAAGGGACAGGGGGTACCTACGAGCAGTACTTC